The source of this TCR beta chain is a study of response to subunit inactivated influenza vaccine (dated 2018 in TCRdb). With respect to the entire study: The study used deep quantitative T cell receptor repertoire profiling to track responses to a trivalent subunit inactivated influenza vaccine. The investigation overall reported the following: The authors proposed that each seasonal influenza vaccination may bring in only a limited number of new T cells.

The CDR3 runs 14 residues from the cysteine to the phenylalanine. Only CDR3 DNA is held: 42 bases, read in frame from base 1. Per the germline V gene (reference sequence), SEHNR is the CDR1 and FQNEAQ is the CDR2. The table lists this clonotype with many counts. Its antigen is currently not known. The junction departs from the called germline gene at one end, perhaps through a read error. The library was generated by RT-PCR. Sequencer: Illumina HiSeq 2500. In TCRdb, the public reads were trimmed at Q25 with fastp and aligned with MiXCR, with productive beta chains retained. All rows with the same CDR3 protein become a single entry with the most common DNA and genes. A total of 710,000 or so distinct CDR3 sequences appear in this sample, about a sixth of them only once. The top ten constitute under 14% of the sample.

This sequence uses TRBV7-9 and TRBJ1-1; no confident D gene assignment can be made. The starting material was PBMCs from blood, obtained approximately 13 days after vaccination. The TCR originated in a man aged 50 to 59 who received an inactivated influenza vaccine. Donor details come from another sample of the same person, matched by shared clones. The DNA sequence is TGCGCCAGCAGCTTGGTGGCACTGAACACTGAAGCTTTCTTT. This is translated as CASSLVALNTEAFF.